This is a list of T cell receptor beta chains from one sample in a study of Ad26.COV2.S vaccination and SARS-CoV-2 variants. Profiling relied on immunoSEQ multiplex PCR, and the TCRdb table lists in-frame clones only, not all of them. This table has hundreds of thousands of clones, around nine tenths appearing once. Source: peripheral blood, taken in a trial of Ad26.COV2.S vaccine versus placebo. The receptors were sampled from a person between 18 and 59 years old who received the Ad26.COV2.S COVID-19 vaccine or a placebo. Both conserved end residues are part of each CDR3. The D gene is left open where the match is weak. The size of a clone is reported for some rows only, either as once, few or many, or as a class for expanded clones.

D | size | J | V | DNA | CDR3
- | - | TRBJ1-1 | TRBV19 | TGTGCCAGTAGTATCACCGGGGTTGACACTGAAGCTTTCTTT | CASSITGVDTEAFF
TRBD1 | - | TRBJ1-3 | TRBV4-1 | TGCGCCAGCAGCCAAGTCGGGACAGACTCTGGAAACACCATATATTTT | CASSQVGTDSGNTIYF
TRBD1 | - | TRBJ2-1 | TRBV5-1 | TGCGCCAGCCGGACAGGACAATTAGGTGAGCAGTTCTTC | CASRTGQLGEQFF
- | - | TRBJ2-5 | TRBV27 | TGTGCCAGCAGTGCCCTGGACAGACAAGAGACCCAGTACTTC | CASSALDRQETQYF
- | - | TRBJ1-2 | TRBV12-2 | TGTGCAAGTCGCTTAGAAGCAGGGGCCGATTCCTATGGCTACACCTTC | CASRLEAGADSYGYTF
TRBD1 | - | TRBJ2-5 | TRBV13 | TGTGCCAGCAGCTCCTCGGGACAGATAAAGACCCAGTACTTC | CASSSSGQIKTQYF
- | - | TRBJ2-1 | TRBV7-9 | TGTGCCAGCAGCTTAGGGTTGGGAATTGGGGACTACAATGAGCAGTTCTTC | CASSLGLGIGDYNEQFF
- | - | TRBJ1-2 | TRBV6-5 | TGTGCCAGCACCGAACCAGGTTTGGGGCTGCGCTACACCTTC | CASTEPGLGLRYTF
- | - | TRBJ1-1 | TRBV5-4 | TGTGCCAGCAGCCGCCGCTTTTATGTCGGACAGAGCCACACTGAAGCTTTCTTT | CASSRRFYVGQSHTEAFF
- | few | TRBJ1-1 | TRBV3-1/TRBV3-2 | TGTGCCAGCTCCCTAGGATTGCGGGGGGGCACTGAAGCTTTCTTT | CASSLGLRGGTEAFF
TRBD2 | - | TRBJ2-1 | TRBV12-5 | TGTGCTAGTGGTCTAGCGGGGGGCTACAATGAGCAGTTCTTC | CASGLAGGYNEQFF
- | few | TRBJ1-1 | TRBV5-1 | TGCGCCAGCAGCTTGCGTGGGAAGGCTTTCTTT | CASSLRGKAFF
- | - | TRBJ2-3 | TRBV24-1 | TGTGCCACCAGTGACAAACAGGGATTCGCAGATACGCAGTATTTT | CATSDKQGFADTQYF
- | - | TRBJ1-2 | TRBV5-1 | TGCGCCAGCAGCTTGGAGGCGGGGGCGGGCGGCTACACCTTC | CASSLEAGAGGYTF
TRBD1 | - | TRBJ1-1 | TRBV15 | TGTGCCACCAGCAGAGAACCCGGGACAGGGGAAGCTTTCTTT | CATSREPGTGEAFF
TRBD1 | - | TRBJ1-1 | TRBV19 | TGTGCCAGTAGCCTTGGACAGGGAAACACTGAAGCTTTCTTT | CASSLGQGNTEAFF